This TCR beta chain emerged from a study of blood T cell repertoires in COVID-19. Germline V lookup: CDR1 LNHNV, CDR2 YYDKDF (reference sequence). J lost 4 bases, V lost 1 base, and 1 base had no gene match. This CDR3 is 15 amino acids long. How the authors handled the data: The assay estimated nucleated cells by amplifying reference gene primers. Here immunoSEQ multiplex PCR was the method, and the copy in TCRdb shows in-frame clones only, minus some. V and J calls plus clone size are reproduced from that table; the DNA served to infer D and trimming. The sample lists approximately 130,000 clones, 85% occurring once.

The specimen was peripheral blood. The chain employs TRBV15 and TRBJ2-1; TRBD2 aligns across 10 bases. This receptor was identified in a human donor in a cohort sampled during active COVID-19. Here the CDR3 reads CATSRGAGGYNEQFF. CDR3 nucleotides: TGTGCCACCAGCAGAGGAGCGGGAGGGTACAATGAGCAGTTCTTC.